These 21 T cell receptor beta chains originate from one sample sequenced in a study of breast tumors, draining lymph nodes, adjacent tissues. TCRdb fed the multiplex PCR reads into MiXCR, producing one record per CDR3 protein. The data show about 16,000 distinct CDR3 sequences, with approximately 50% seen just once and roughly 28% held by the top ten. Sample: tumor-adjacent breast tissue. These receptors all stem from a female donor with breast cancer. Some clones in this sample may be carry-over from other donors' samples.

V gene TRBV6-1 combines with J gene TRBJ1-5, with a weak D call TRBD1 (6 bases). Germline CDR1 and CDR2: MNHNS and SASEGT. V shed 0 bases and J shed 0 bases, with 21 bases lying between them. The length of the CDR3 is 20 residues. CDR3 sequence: CASSEARRGVLLNSNQPQHF. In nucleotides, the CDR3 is TGTGCCAGCAGTGAAGCGCGCAGGGGCGTCCTTTTAAATAGCAATCAGCCCCAGCATTTT.

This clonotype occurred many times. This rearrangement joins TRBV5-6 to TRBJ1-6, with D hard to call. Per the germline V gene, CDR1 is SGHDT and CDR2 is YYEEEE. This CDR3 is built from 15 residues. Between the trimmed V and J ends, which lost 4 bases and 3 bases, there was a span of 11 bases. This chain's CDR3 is CASSHRGYYNSPLHF. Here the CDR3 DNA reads TGTGCCAGCAGCCACCGGGGATACTATAATTCACCCCTCCACTTT. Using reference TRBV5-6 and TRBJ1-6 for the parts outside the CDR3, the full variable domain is DAGVTQSPTHLIKTRGQQVTLRCSPKSGHDTVSWYQQALGQGPQFIFQYYEEEERQRGNFPDRFSGHQFPNYSSELNVNALLLGDSALYLCASSHRGYYNSPLHFGNGTRLTVT.

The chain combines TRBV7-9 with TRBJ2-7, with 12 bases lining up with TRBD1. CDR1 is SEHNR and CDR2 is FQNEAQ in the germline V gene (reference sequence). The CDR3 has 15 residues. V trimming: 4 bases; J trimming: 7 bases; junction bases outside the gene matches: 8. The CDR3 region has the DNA TGTGCCAGCAGCTCCAGGGGACAGGGGGCGCGGGAGCAGTACTTC. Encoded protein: CASSSRGQGAREQYF.

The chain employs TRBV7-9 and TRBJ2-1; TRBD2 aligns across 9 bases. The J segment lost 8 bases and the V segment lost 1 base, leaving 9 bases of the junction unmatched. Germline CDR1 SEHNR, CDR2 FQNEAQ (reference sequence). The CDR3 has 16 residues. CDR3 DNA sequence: TGTGCCAGCAGCTTAGGGGCGGGAGGGTTTCGGGATGAGCAGTTCTTC. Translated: CASSLGAGGFRDEQFF. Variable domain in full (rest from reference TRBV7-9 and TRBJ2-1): DTGVSQNPRHKITKRGQNVTFRCDPISEHNRLYWYRQTLGQGPEFLTYFQNEAQLEKSRLLSDRFSAERPKGSFSTLEIQRTEQGDSAMYLCASSLGAGGFRDEQFFGPGTRLTVL.

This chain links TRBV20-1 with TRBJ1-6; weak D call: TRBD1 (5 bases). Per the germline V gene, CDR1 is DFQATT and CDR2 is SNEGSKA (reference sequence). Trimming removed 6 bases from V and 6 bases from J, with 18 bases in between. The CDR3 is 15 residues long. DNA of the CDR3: TGCAGTGCCCCGAGTAAGGGGACCGGTAATTCACCCCTCCACTTT. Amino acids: CSAPSKGTGNSPLHF.

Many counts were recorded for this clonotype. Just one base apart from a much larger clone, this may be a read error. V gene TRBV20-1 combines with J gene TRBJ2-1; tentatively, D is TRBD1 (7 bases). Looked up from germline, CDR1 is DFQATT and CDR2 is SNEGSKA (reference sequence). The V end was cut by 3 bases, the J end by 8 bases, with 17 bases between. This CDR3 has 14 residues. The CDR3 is CSARSSRGADEQFF. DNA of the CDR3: TGCAGTGCTAGGAGTAGCAGGGGGGCCGATGAGCAGTTCTTC.

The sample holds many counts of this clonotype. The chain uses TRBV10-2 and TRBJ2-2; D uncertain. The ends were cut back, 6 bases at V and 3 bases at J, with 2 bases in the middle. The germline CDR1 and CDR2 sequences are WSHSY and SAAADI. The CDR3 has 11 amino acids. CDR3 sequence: CASRHTGELFF. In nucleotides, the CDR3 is TGCGCCAGCAGGCACACCGGGGAGCTGTTTTTT.

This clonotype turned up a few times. The CDR3 DNA is TGTGCCAGCAGCTTAGTGGGACAGGGCTACTATGGCTACACCTTC. This sequence encodes CASSLVGQGYYGYTF. The J gene is TRBJ1-2, the V gene TRBV5-6; 9 positions agree with TRBD1. CDR1 SGHDT and CDR2 YYEEEE come from the germline V gene. The CDR3 runs 15 residues. The ends lost 2 bases at V and 3 bases at J; junction bases unmatched: 5.

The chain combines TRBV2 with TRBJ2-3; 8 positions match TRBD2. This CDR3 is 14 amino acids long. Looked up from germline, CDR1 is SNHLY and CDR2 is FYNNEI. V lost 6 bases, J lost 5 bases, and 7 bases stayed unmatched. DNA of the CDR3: TGTGCCAGCAGCGGGGGGGCAATCAGAGATACGCAGTATTTT. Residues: CASSGGAIRDTQYF.

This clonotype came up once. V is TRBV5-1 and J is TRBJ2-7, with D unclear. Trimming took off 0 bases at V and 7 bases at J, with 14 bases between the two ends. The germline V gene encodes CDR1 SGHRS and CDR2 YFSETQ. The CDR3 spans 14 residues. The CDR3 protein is CASSLGFSPGEQYF. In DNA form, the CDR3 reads TGCGCCAGCAGCTTGGGATTTTCCCCTGGGGAGCAGTACTTC.

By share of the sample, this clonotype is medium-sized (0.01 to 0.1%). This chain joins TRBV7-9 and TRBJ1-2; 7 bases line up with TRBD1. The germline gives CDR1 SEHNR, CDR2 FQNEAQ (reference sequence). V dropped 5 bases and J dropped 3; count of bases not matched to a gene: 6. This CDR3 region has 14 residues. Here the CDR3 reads CASSPRDRDYGYTF. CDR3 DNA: TGTGCCAGCAGCCCCCGGGACAGAGACTATGGCTACACCTTC.

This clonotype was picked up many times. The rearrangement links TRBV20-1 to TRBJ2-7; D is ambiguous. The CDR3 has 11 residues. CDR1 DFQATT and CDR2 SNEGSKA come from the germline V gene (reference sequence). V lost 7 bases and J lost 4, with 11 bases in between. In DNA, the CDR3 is TGCAGTGGAACAGACTCTTACGAGCAGTACTTC. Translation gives CSGTDSYEQYF.

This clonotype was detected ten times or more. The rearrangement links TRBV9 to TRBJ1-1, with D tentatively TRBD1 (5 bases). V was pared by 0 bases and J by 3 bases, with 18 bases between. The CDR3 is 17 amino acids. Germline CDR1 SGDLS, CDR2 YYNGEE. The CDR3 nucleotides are TGTGCCAGCAGCGTAGGTTTTTGGGGGGGTTCGGACACTGAAGCTTTCTTT. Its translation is CASSVGFWGGSDTEAFF.

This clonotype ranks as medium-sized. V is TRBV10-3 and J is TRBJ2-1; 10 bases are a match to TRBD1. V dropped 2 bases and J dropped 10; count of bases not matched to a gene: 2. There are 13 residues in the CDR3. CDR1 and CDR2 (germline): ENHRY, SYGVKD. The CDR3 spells CAISEQGQGEQFF. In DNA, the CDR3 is TGTGCCATCAGTGAGCAGGGACAGGGGGAGCAGTTCTTC.

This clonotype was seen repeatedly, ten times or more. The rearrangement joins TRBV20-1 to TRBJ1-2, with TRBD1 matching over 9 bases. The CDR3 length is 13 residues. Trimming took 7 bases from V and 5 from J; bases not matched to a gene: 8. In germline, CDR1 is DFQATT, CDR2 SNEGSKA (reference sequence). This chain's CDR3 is CSGLQGAGYGYTF. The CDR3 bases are TGCAGTGGATTACAGGGGGCAGGATATGGCTACACCTTC.

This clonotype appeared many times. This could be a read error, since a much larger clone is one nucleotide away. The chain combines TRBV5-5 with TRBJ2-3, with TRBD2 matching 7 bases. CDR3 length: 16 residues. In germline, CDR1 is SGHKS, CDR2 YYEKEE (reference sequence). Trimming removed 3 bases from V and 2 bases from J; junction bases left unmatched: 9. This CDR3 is CASSSGTTGTTDTQYF. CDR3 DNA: TGTGCCAGCAGCTCCGGGACTACCGGGACCACAGATACGCAGTATTTT.

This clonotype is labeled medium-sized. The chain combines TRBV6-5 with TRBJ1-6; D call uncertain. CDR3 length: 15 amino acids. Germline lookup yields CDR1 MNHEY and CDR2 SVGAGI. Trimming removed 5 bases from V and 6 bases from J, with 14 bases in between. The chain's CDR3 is CASSPRPDGNSPLHF. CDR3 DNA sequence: TGTGCCAGCAGTCCTCGGCCAGATGGTAATTCACCCCTCCACTTT.

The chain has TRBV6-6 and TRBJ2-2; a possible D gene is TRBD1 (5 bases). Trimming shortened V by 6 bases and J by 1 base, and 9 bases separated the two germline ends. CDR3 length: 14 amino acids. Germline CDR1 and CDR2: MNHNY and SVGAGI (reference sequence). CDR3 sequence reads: CASSHGQNTGELFF. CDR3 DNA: TGTGCCAGCAGCCATGGACAGAACACCGGGGAGCTGTTTTTT.

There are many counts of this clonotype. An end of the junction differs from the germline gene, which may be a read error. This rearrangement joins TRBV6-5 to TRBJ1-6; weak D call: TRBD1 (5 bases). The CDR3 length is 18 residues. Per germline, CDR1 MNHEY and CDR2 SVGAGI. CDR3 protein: CASSHSGGDLSYNSPLHF. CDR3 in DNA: TGTGCCAGCAGTCACTCGGGGGGGGATCTCTCCTATAATTCACCCCTCCACTTT.

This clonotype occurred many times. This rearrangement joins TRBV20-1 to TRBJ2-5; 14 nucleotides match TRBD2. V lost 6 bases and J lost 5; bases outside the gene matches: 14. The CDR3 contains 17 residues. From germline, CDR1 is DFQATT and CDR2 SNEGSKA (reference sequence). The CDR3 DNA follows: TGCAGTGCATGGGGACTAGCGGGAGCCGTTTTTGGGGAGACCCAGTACTTC. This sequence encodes CSAWGLAGAVFGETQYF.

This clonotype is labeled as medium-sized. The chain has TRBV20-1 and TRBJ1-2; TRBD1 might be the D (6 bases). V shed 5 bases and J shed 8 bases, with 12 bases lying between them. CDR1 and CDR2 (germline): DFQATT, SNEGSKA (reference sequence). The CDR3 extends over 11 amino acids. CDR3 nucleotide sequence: TGCAGTGCTCGAACCGACAGGGGCTACACCTTC. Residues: CSARTDRGYTF.